This T cell receptor beta chain was sequenced for a study of CD8 T cells in ankylosing spondylitis. General study points: Seemingly characteristic of ankylosing spondylitis blood was a TCR beta motif consisting of under ten highly homologous variants. Certain motif variants had earlier been reported in reactive arthritis synovial fluid and blood. Those disease-linked clones were CD8+; they were also relatively rare in peripheral blood. Significant enrichment of disease-linked clones was reportedly seen in matched ankylosing spondylitis synovial fluid.

In this sample, this clonotype turned up a few times. The antigen remains undetermined. In germline, CDR1 is MRHNA, CDR2 SNTAGT. The CDR3 extends over 13 amino acids. The germline V and J ends were trimmed by 4 bases and 8 bases, with 14 bases remaining between them. Libraries for TCR beta were made by quantitative 5'-RACE with molecular barcodes. Via MiXCR, TCRdb re-called the 5' RACE reads, giving one row per CDR3 protein. The table shows 700,000 to 850,000 distinct CDR3 sequences, with around 11% occurring only once. The sample taken for sequencing was blood, either unsorted or a sorted T cell fraction (not recorded which). The source of this sequence is a male donor with ankylosing spondylitis. The chain couples TRBV6-4 to TRBJ1-2; possible D gene TRBD1, 6 bases. The CDR3 DNA follows: TGTGCCAGCAGTGCTATACAGGGAGGCGGCTACACCTTC. The encoded protein is CASSAIQGGGYTF.